Below, 4 T cell receptor beta chains from the same sample are listed, as sequenced in a study of T cells of healthy individuals (dated by TCRdb to the late 2010s). Receptor amplification or capture employed 5' RACE. TCRdb records Illumina MiSeq as the sequencer. The public reads were reprocessed in TCRdb via fastp at Q25 and MiXCR, keeping in-frame beta chains. Records with the same CDR3 protein are collapsed into one entry carrying the most frequent genes and DNA. The sample records more than 85,000 distinct CDR3 sequences, around 17% of which are singletons. The ten largest make up roughly 6.2% of the sample. Receptor source: a human donor in good health.

CDR3 loop: CASSYLTANTEAFF. Here the CDR3 DNA reads TGTGCCAGCAGTTATTTGACGGCTAACACTGAAGCTTTCTTT. The chain uses TRBV2 and TRBJ1-1; D is unclear. CDR3 size: 14 residues. CDR1 and CDR2 (germline): SNHLY, FYNNEI. Trimming took 5 bases from V and 2 from J, leaving 12 bases between them. The variable domain in full, with the rest retrieved from reference TRBV2 and TRBJ1-1, is EPEVTQTPSHQVTQMGQEVILRCVPISNHLYFYWYRQILGQKVEFLVSFYNNEISEKSEIFDDQFSVERPDGSNFTLKIRSTKLEDSAMYFCASSYLTANTEAFFGQGTRLTVV.

This clonotype was observed at least ten times. This chain joins TRBV20-1 and TRBJ2-6, with unresolved D. This CDR3 region has 14 residues. The germline gives CDR1 DFQATT, CDR2 SNEGSKA (reference sequence). The V end lost 2 bases, the J end lost 0 bases, and 5 bases lay between the germline ends. This CDR3 is CSARRGSGANVLTF. The DNA of the CDR3 is TGCAGTGCTAGACGAGGCTCTGGGGCCAACGTCCTGACTTTC.

The rearrangement uses TRBV7-6 and TRBJ2-7; TRBD1 is a possible D gene (7 bases). Trimming took 1 base from V and 3 from J, leaving 13 bases between them. The germline V gene encodes CDR1 SGHVS and CDR2 FNYEAQ. The CDR3 runs to 15 residues. The DNA for the CDR3 is TGTGCCAGCAGCTTAGGGGGGGACAGCCTCTACGAGCAGTACTTC. The encoded protein is CASSLGGDSLYEQYF.

The chain employs TRBV30 and TRBJ1-1; tentative D call: TRBD1 (5 bases). CDR1 GTSNPN and CDR2 SVGIG come from the germline V gene (reference sequence). Trimming removed 8 bases at V and 2 bases at J, with 15 bases between. CDR3 size: 13 residues. The DNA for the CDR3 is TGTGCCCGAACCGGGGCCTCAAACACTGAAGCTTTCTTT. Translation gives CARTGASNTEAFF.